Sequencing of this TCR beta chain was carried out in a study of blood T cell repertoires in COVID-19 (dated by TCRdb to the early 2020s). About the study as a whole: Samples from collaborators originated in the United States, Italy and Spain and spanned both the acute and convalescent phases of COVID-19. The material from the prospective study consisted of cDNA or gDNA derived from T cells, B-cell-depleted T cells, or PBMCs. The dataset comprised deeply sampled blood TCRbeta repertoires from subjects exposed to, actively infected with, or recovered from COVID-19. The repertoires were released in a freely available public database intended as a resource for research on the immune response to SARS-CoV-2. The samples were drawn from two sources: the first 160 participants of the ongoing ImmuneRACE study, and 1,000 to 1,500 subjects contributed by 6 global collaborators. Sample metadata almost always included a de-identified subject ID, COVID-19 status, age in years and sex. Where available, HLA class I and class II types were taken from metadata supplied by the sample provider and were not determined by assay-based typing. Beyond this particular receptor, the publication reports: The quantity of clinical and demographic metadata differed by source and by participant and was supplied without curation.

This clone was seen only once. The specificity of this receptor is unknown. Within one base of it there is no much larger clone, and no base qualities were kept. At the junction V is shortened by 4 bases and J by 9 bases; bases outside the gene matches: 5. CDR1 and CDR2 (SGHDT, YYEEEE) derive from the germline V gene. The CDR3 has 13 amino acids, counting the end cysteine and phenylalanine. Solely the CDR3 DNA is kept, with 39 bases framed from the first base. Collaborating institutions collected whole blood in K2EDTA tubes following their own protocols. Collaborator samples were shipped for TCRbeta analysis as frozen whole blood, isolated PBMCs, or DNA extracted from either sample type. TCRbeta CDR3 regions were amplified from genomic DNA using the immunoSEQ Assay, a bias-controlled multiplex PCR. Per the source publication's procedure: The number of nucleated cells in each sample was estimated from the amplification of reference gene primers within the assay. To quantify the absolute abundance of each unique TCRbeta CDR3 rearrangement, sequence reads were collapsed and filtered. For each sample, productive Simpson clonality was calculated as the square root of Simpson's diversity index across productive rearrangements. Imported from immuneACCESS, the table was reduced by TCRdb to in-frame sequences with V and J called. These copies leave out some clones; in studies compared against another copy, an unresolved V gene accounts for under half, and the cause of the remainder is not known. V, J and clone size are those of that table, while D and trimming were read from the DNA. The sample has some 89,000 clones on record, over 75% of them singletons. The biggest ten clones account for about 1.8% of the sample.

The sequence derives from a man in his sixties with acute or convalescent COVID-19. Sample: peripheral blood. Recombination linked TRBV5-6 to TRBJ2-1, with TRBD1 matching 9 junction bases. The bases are TGTGCCAGCAGCCCGGACAGGGGTAGTGAGCAGTTCTTC. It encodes CASSPDRGSEQFF.